This TCR beta chain is from a study of T cells in localized non-small cell lung cancer (dated by TCRdb to the early 2020s). Broadly, across the study: The study examined T cell repertoires in a few hundred patients with early-stage NSCLC and compared tumors with uninvolved tumor-adjacent lungs. The cohort was made up of approximately 250 treatment-naive NSCLC patients whose localized lung tumors had been resected. Of the NSCLC patients, 129 were male and approximately 97 were female, and the mean age was around 66 years.

This clone is described as hyperexpanded (1% or more). Its antigen is still unknown. No qualities accompany the bases; no much larger clone lies one base away. The CDR3 covers 15 residues, taking in both the cysteine and the phenylalanine. Only the CDR3 DNA stays, 45 bases, in frame from base 1. Compared with germline, V lacks 1 base and J lacks 6 bases; bases without a gene match: 3. The germline V gene (reference sequence) supplies CDR1 LNHDA and CDR2 SQIVND. TCR beta CDR3 regions were sequenced from DNA using the immunoSEQ Assay. From the authors' description of their analysis: To compute T cell density, TCR beta template counts were normalized to usable DNA, which was estimated by amplifying housekeeping genes. Using the preseqR package, richness was estimated by extrapolating to 120,000 templates for tissue samples and 400,000 templates for PBMC samples. Clonality was defined as one minus Pielou's evenness. To identify tissue-enriched TCRs, differential abundance testing was run on productive amino-acid clonotypes with a minimum total count of 5 and an alpha of 0.1. The Jaccard Index and the Morisita Overlap Index were used to measure repertoire overlap between compartments. GLIPH grouped TCR beta CDR3s together with public tetramer-defined viral CDR3s, and a viral motif had to include at least three viral sequences and show V-gene enrichment. The source is immuneACCESS, and TCRdb retained only in-frame sequences with V and J called. Part of the clones is not carried over; for the studies checked, unresolved V genes explain less than half of this, and the remainder is unexplained. V and J calls and clone size are as listed in that table; D and trimming were resolved from the DNA. The sample records a few thousand clones, roughly 23% of which are singletons. Roughly a tenth of the sample is taken by the ten largest.

At diagnosis, tumor, uninvolved tumor-adjacent lung and peripheral blood were collected and then preserved as a mix of FFPE and fresh-frozen material. Study-wide findings and limitations: Longer overall survival was associated with higher T cell density in blood, whereas shorter survival was associated with higher clonality in adjacent lung. A median of roughly 60 of the top 100 tumor clones turned up in the paired uninvolved adjacent lung, and 25 to 30 of those clones also ranked among the top 100 of that same adjacent lung. Uninvolved tumor-adjacent lung showed the highest T cell clonality, higher than tumor, which suggests more focused antigenic responses in the adjacent lung. Because the study design was exploratory, TCR variables were selected using unadjusted p-values without false-discovery rate correction. Multi-region tumor sequencing was not performed, so intratumor heterogeneity could not be excluded.

The chain is made from TRBV19 and TRBJ2-1, with 10 bases matching TRBD2. The TCR comes from an older female donor with stage II lung adenocarcinoma. Sequencing used lung tumor tissue, obtained before any cancer treatment. The CDR3 protein is CASSIAASGGNEQFF. The DNA sequence follows: TGTGCCAGTAGTATAGCAGCTAGCGGGGGCAATGAGCAGTTCTTC. Joined to the reference TRBV19 and TRBJ2-1 proteins, this CDR3 gives the full variable domain: DGGITQSPKYLFRKEGQNVTLSCEQNLNHDAMYWYRQDPGQGLRLIYYSQIVNDFQKGDIAEGYSVSREKKESFPLTVTSAQKNPTAFYLCASSIAASGGNEQFFGPGTRLTVL.